These T cell receptor beta chains were read from a single sample in a study of Graves' ophthalmopathy and Graves' hyperthyroidism. TCRdb passed the multiplex PCR reads through MiXCR, listing each CDR3 protein once. The data show around 1.1 million distinct CDR3 sequences, about 36% seen once. Sequenced material: peripheral blood or thyroid tissue (not recorded which). The receptors were sampled from an adult man with Graves' hyperthyroidism. Both conserved end residues are part of each CDR3. The order of the fields is V gene, clone size, J gene, D gene, CDR3 DNA, CDR3 protein. The D gene is left open where the match is weak. Size is stated for part of the rows, as once, few or many counts, or as a class when the clone is expanded.

TRBV20-1	NA	TRBJ2-5	NA	TGCAGTGCGCCGAGTGGGTTAGCTTTGGAGACCCAGTACTTC	CSAPSGLALETQYF
TRBV29-1	NA	TRBJ1-1	TRBD1	TGCAGCTTATGGACAGGGAGGAACACTGAAGCTTTCTTT	CSLWTGRNTEAFF
TRBV29-1	many	TRBJ2-7	NA	TGCAGCGTTGAAGGTTACGGCTCGGCAGGTAGAACTTACGAGCAGTACTTC	CSVEGYGSAGRTYEQYF
TRBV29-1	NA	TRBJ2-7	TRBD2	TGCAGCGTTGTCCGGACTAGCGGGAGGGGGGAGCAGTACTTC	CSVVRTSGRGEQYF
TRBV24-1	NA	TRBJ2-5	TRBD2	TGTGCCACCAGTGACCCTAGCGGGGGGTGGGAGGAGACCCAGTACTTC	CATSDPSGGWEETQYF
TRBV7-9	many	TRBJ2-5	TRBD1	TGTGCCAGCAGCAGAACCGGGACAGGGTACCAAGAGACCCAGTACTTC	CASSRTGTGYQETQYF
TRBV5-1	NA	TRBJ1-5	NA	TGCGCCAGCAGCCCCGTTCCGAGCAATCAGCCCCAGCATTTT	CASSPVPSNQPQHF
TRBV19	few	TRBJ1-5	NA	TGTGCCAGCAGTAGAAAGGGGAATCAGCCCCAGCATTTT	CASSRKGNQPQHF
TRBV15	many	TRBJ2-5	NA	TGTGCCACCAGCAGAGATACTGGACACCTGAGCGGGACCCAGTACTTC	CATSRDTGHLSGTQYF
TRBV15	many	TRBJ2-6	NA	TGTGCCACCAGCAGAGAGACCTCTGGGGCCAACGTCCTGACTTTC	CATSRETSGANVLTF
TRBV29-1	many	TRBJ2-7	NA	TGCAGCGTACAGGGATCTTACTCCTACGAGCAGTACTTC	CSVQGSYSYEQYF
TRBV25-1	NA	TRBJ1-5	NA	TGTGCTGATAGGTATACCGGGAATCAGCCCCAGCATTTT	CADRYTGNQPQHF
TRBV6-6	few	TRBJ1-1	NA	TGTGCCAGCACCCAACTGGTGCTAAGTGGGAGGAACACTGAAGCTTTCTTT	CASTQLVLSGRNTEAFF
TRBV7-3	NA	TRBJ2-5	TRBD2	TGTGCCAGCAGCTTAAAGAGTCTGGGGGGGAGCCGGTACCAAGAGACCCAGTACTTC	CASSLKSLGGSRYQETQYF
TRBV24-1	NA	TRBJ1-5	NA	TGTGCCACCAGTGAAGAGGGAGAAGGGGGTCAGCCCCAGCATTTT	CATSEEGEGGQPQHF
TRBV28	once	TRBJ2-6	NA	TGTGCCAGCAGCCATCCGACATCAGGGGCCAACGTCCTGACTTTC	CASSHPTSGANVLTF
TRBV3-1	NA	TRBJ1-1	NA	TGTGCCGGCAGCCAGGGGACAGAAGCTTTCTTT	CAGSQGTEAFF
TRBV6-5	NA	TRBJ2-7	TRBD2	TGTGCCATCAGTGAGGGTAGCGGGACGTACGAGCAGTACTTC	CAISEGSGTYEQYF
TRBV7-3	many	TRBJ2-7	TRBD1	TGTGCCAGCAGCTTAGAAGGACAGGGGATACTATCTGCACACGAGCAGTACTTC	CASSLEGQGILSAHEQYF
TRBV10-2	NA	TRBJ1-1	NA	TGCACCATTAGGGGATCCACTGAAGCTTTCTTT	CTIRGSTEAFF
TRBV27	NA	TRBJ1-2	NA	TGTGCCAGCAGTTTGATAAGGGGTGATGGCTACACCTTC	CASSLIRGDGYTF
TRBV29-1	NA	TRBJ2-5	TRBD1	TGCAGCGTCGAAACAGGGGAGAGTAGGATGCAAGAGACCCAGTACTTC	CSVETGESRMQETQYF
TRBV29-1	NA	TRBJ1-1	NA	TGCAGCGTTCTAGGGACGCCTGGGCGGATGAACACTGAAGCTTTCTTT	CSVLGTPGRMNTEAFF
TRBV25-1	few	TRBJ1-6	NA	TGTGCCAGCAGTGAATACGTACAGGGTTCACCCCTCCACTTT	CASSEYVQGSPLHF
TRBV12-3/TRBV12-4	NA	TRBJ2-2	NA	TGTGCCAGCAGCCTACGAATTCCCTACGGGGGCGGGGAGCTGTTTTTT	CASSLRIPYGGGELFF
TRBV10-2	NA	TRBJ1-6	NA	TGCGCCAGCAGTGAAGACCGCTCGAGCTCCTATAATTCACCCCTCCACTTT	CASSEDRSSSYNSPLHF
TRBV5-1	many	TRBJ1-1	NA	TGCGCCAGCACCCTCGCACTGAACACTGAAGCTTTCTTT	CASTLALNTEAFF
TRBV20-1	few	TRBJ2-2	TRBD2	TGCAGTGCTCCGTTTAGGGGATTGGCTAGCGGGAGCAGGAACACCGGGGAGCTGTTTTTT	CSAPFRGLASGSRNTGELFF
TRBV20-1	many	TRBJ1-5	NA	TGCAGTGCTGGCAGGGAAGGGGGTCAGCCCCAGCATTTT	CSAGREGGQPQHF
TRBV7-9	many	TRBJ1-3	NA	TGTGCCAGCAGCTTCGAACCGCGCTCTGGAAACACCATATATTTT	CASSFEPRSGNTIYF
TRBV12-3/TRBV12-4	many	TRBJ1-4	NA	TGTGCCAGCAGTTACGGCGGTGAAAAACTGTTTTTT	CASSYGGEKLFF
TRBV29-1	many	TRBJ1-4	NA	TGCAGCGGATTCGACCGGGGTGAAAAACTGTTTTTT	CSGFDRGEKLFF
TRBV7-9	many	TRBJ1-1	TRBD1	TGTGCCAGCGGAAATTGGGACAGAAGTACTGAAGCTTTCTTT	CASGNWDRSTEAFF
TRBV7-2	NA	TRBJ1-6	TRBD1	TGTGCCAGCAGCTCCGGGACAGGGTTCTATAATTCACCCCTCCACTTT	CASSSGTGFYNSPLHF
TRBV7-9	many	TRBJ2-2	TRBD2	TGTGCCGGGGCGTTATGGGCGACTAGCGCCGGGGAGCTGTTTTTT	CAGALWATSAGELFF
TRBV9	many	TRBJ2-6	TRBD1	TGTGCCAGCAGCGCAGTACAGGGGATGAACTCTGGGGCCAACGTCCTGACTTTC	CASSAVQGMNSGANVLTF
TRBV7-8	NA	TRBJ2-7	NA	TGTGCCAGCAGCTTATACGCGGAGCAGTACTTC	CASSLYAEQYF
TRBV14	many	TRBJ2-2	NA	TGTGCCAGCAGCCGGGTTGCGAACACCGGGGAGCTGTTTTTT	CASSRVANTGELFF
TRBV2	many	TRBJ1-4	NA	TGTGCCAGCAGTGACTGGGGGCCGCCTAATGAAAAACTGTTTTTT	CASSDWGPPNEKLFF
TRBV19	many	TRBJ1-3	TRBD1	TGTGCCAGTAGTACCCGGACAGGGGGCTCTGGAAACACCATATATTTT	CASSTRTGGSGNTIYF
TRBV7-9	NA	TRBJ1-2	NA	TGTGCCAGCACCCCGGGGGACCATGGCTACACCTTC	CASTPGDHGYTF
TRBV25-1	NA	TRBJ2-3	NA	TGTGCCAGCAGTAGTTCGAATTGGAGGGTAACAGATACGCAGTATTTT	CASSSSNWRVTDTQYF
TRBV10-3	NA	TRBJ2-5	NA	TGTGCCATCAGTGCGGGTTCAGGGGTCGGACAAGAGACCCAGTACTTC	CAISAGSGVGQETQYF
TRBV19	many	TRBJ1-1	NA	TGTGCCAGTAGTAACAACCATCGGGCCGCTGAAGCTTTCTTT	CASSNNHRAAEAFF
TRBV10-3	few	TRBJ2-7	NA	TGTGCCATCAGTGAGTATGCCAACGAGCAGTACTTC	CAISEYANEQYF
TRBV10-2	once	TRBJ1-2	NA	TGCGCCAGCAGTGAGCCGGCCGCAAACCATGGCTACACCTTC	CASSEPAANHGYTF